Below are 26 T cell receptor beta chains sequenced from a single sample in a study of T-cell reconstitution after alpha-beta-depleted transplantation in children. Unique molecular identifiers tagged the TCRbeta library. MiXCR, applied by TCRdb to the PCR reads, yields one record per CDR3 protein. The sample holds about 440,000 distinct CDR3 sequences; approximately 41% are singletons and the top ten take around 29%. The specimen comprised PBMCs, sampled before TCRalphabeta/CD19-depleted stem cell transplant. All receptors come from a girl aged 2 to 10 with aplastic anemia, due to receive a stem cell transplant.

CDR3 sequence: CSAQYRGGVATEAFF. The CDR3 DNA reads TGCAGTGCCCAGTACCGGGGAGGGGTGGCCACTGAAGCTTTCTTT. This chain connects TRBV20-1 to TRBJ1-1; TRBD1 might be the D (5 bases). V dropped 6 bases and J dropped 4 bases, with 21 bases sitting between them. The germline V gene has CDR1 DFQATT and CDR2 SNEGSKA (reference sequence). The CDR3 spans 15 residues.

This clonotype was seen a few times. This chain joins TRBV3-1 and TRBJ2-3; D is tentatively TRBD1 or TRBD2 (5 bases each). Germline V lookup: CDR1 LGHDT, CDR2 YNNKEL (reference sequence). V lost 3 bases to trimming and J lost 7 bases, with 8 bases between them. The CDR3 covers 12 residues. The chain's CDR3 is CASSQGENTQYF. CDR3 sequence (DNA): TGTGCCAGCAGCCAGGGGGAGAATACGCAGTATTTT.

There are many counts of this clonotype. The J gene is TRBJ2-3, the V gene TRBV5-1, with D maybe TRBD2 (5 bases). V lost 3 bases to trimming and J lost 5 bases, with 19 bases between them. CDR3 size: 16 residues. In germline, CDR1 is SGHRS, CDR2 YFSETQ. The CDR3 here is CASSSPSGGPVDTQYF. DNA for the CDR3: TGCGCCAGCAGCTCCCCAAGCGGTGGGCCGGTAGATACGCAGTATTTT.

CDR3 protein: CASSTTVNTQYF. CDR3 bases: TGTGCCAGCAGCACGACTGTGAATACGCAGTATTTT. This chain links TRBV5-5 with TRBJ2-3; D is ambiguous. The germline V and J ends were trimmed by 4 bases and 7 bases, with 10 bases remaining between them. CDR3 size: 12 residues. Germline CDR1 is SGHKS and CDR2 is YYEKEE (reference sequence).

This chain links TRBV5-4 with TRBJ2-6; D not certain. The CDR3 is 16 amino acids. CDR1 SGHNT and CDR2 YYREEE come from the germline V gene (reference sequence). V lost 4 bases and J lost 0, with 11 bases in between. This CDR3 reads CASSVYFRSGANVLTF. In DNA, the CDR3 is TGTGCCAGCAGCGTTTACTTTCGCTCTGGGGCCAACGTCCTGACTTTC.

This clonotype was seen a few times. CDR3 in amino acids: CASSYSRGRGGNEQFF. DNA of the CDR3: TGTGCCAGCAGTTACTCACGGGGCAGGGGCGGAAATGAGCAGTTCTTC. The chain couples TRBV6-5 to TRBJ2-1; possible D gene TRBD1, 6 bases. Trimming pared 0 bases from V and 7 bases from J, leaving 16 bases between. Germline V CDR1 and CDR2: MNHEY, SVGAGI. The CDR3 is 16 amino acids.

The rearrangement joins TRBV6-1 to TRBJ1-3; D possibly corresponds to TRBD1 (5 bases). The CDR3 length is 15 residues. Trimming cost V 6 bases and J 1 base, with 13 bases left between them. In germline, CDR1 is MNHNS, CDR2 SASEGT. CDR3 in amino acids: CASSLQELSGNTIYF. Written as DNA, the CDR3 is TGTGCCAGCAGCCTACAGGAGTTATCTGGAAACACCATATATTTT.

This chain connects TRBV7-6 to TRBJ1-5; possibly TRBD1 for D (5 bases). V lost 5 bases, J lost 0 bases, and 17 bases lay in between. The CDR3 is 17 amino acids. The V gene's germline CDR1 is SGHVS and CDR2 FNYEAQ. Written as DNA, the CDR3 is TGTGCCAGCAGCCCCAATACAGGATCCTATAGCAATCAGCCCCAGCATTTT. Amino acids: CASSPNTGSYSNQPQHF.

This rearrangement joins TRBV12-3 or TRBV12-4 to TRBJ2-1; D unclear. There are 13 residues in the CDR3. Between the trimmed V and J ends, which lost 3 bases and 7 bases, there was a span of 10 bases. The CDR3 here is CASSFRQYNEQFF. In DNA, the CDR3 is TGTGCCAGCAGTTTTCGCCAGTATAATGAGCAGTTCTTC.

V and J are TRBV29-1 and TRBJ2-3; TRBD2 matches 11 bases. The CDR3 consists of 16 residues. Looked up from germline, CDR1 is SQVTM and CDR2 is ANQGSEA. The V gene end was trimmed by 3 bases and the J gene end by 1 base; junction bases not matched to a gene: 6. In DNA form, the CDR3 reads TGCAGCGTTGATGGGACTAGCGGCAGGGGCACAGATACGCAGTATTTT. The encoded protein is CSVDGTSGRGTDTQYF.

This clonotype was counted many times. This sequence joins TRBV7-9 and TRBJ1-2; no definite D call. Germline CDR1 and CDR2: SEHNR and FQNEAQ (reference sequence). The CDR3 spans 11 residues. V lost 5 bases and J 7 bases, leaving 8 bases between the germline ends. CDR3 sequence (DNA): TGTGCCAGCAGCGAAGGAGTTGGCTACACCTTC. Translating gives CASSEGVGYTF.

The genes are TRBV10-2 and TRBJ2-1; D might be TRBD2 (5 bases). CDR1 WSHSY and CDR2 SAAADI come from the germline V gene. V was shortened by 0 bases and J by 1 base, with 7 bases between the two germline ends. The CDR3 consists of 15 residues. The CDR3 sequence: CASSESADSYNEQFF. The CDR3 bases are TGCGCCAGCAGTGAGTCAGCGGATTCCTACAATGAGCAGTTCTTC.

The table lists this clonotype with many counts. The gene calls are TRBV5-5 and TRBJ1-3; D perhaps matches TRBD1 (6 bases). This CDR3 is built from 13 residues. Trimming took off 2 bases at V and 11 bases at J, with 14 bases between the two ends. Germline V lookup: CDR1 SGHKS, CDR2 YYEKEE (reference sequence). CDR3 DNA: TGTGCCAGCAGCTTAGGACAGCCAGACTCCATATATTTT. The encoded protein is CASSLGQPDSIYF.

The chain recombines TRBV7-9 with TRBJ2-7; TRBD2 might be the D (6 bases). The CDR3 sequence is 16 residues long. V lost 1 base and J lost 2, with 15 bases in between. Germline V gives CDR1 SEHNR, CDR2 FQNEAQ (reference sequence). CDR3 loop: CASSLGSSVITYEQYF. The CDR3 DNA follows: TGTGCCAGCAGCTTAGGCTCTAGCGTGATAACCTACGAGCAGTACTTC.

The V gene is TRBV27, the J gene TRBJ2-3; 11 positions match TRBD1. Germline V CDR1 and CDR2: MNHEY, SMNVEV (reference sequence). This CDR3 has 18 amino acids. V shed 6 bases, J shed 4 bases, and the junction held 15 bases outside the gene matches. In DNA form, the CDR3 reads TGTGCCAGCAGCGGGACAGGGGGTTTTAGGGGTTGGGCAGATACGCAGTATTTT. This gives the protein CASSGTGGFRGWADTQYF.

This chain connects TRBV12-3 or TRBV12-4 to TRBJ2-7; D is perhaps TRBD1 (6 bases). V lost 3 bases and J lost 4, with 22 bases in between. The CDR3 contains 17 residues. This CDR3 reads CASSFPQQGGNFYEQYF. As DNA, the CDR3 is TGTGCCAGCAGTTTCCCTCAACAGGGTGGGAATTTTTACGAGCAGTACTTC.

The rearrangement links TRBV6-1 to TRBJ1-5; D gene unclear. CDR1 is MNHNS, CDR2 SASEGT, per germline. The CDR3 totals 14 residues. The V gene lost 6 bases and the J gene lost 1 base, with 10 bases spanning the gap. The CDR3 DNA reads as TGTGCCAGCAGGAGGGAGGGCAGCAATCAGCCCCAGCATTTT. Protein sequence: CASRREGSNQPQHF.

This clonotype was seen only once. One end of the junction varies from germline; a read error may be responsible. The genes are TRBV11-2 and TRBJ1-2; TRBD1 aligns across 7 bases. The CDR3 spans 14 residues. Germline assignment: CDR1 SGHAT and CDR2 FQNNGV. For the CDR3, the DNA is TGTGCCAGCAGCTTGCACAGGGGTCCCTATGGCTCCACCTTC. Its protein product is CASSLHRGPYGSTF. Supplemented by reference TRBV11-2 and TRBJ1-2, the full variable domain reads EAGVAQSPRYKIIEKRQSVAFWCNPISGHATLYWYQQILGQGPKLLIQFQNNGVVDDSQLPKDRFSAERLKGVDSTLKIQPAKLEDSAVYLCASSLHRGPYGSTFGSGTRLTVV.

The count of this clonotype is one. J is TRBJ2-5 and V is TRBV7-8; D tentatively reads TRBD1 or TRBD2 (5 bases each). CDR3 size: 14 residues. Trimming left V 2 bases short and J 2 bases short, with 9 bases between. From germline, CDR1 is SGHVS and CDR2 FQNEAQ. The CDR3 loop reads CASSLYGAQETQYF. The CDR3 nucleotides read TGTGCCAGCAGCTTATACGGGGCACAAGAGACCCAGTACTTC.

The rearrangement joins TRBV6-5 to TRBJ2-5, with 12 bases identical to TRBD1. V was pared by 4 bases and J by 2 bases, with 8 bases of the junction left unmatched. CDR1 and CDR2 (germline): MNHEY, SVGAGI. This CDR3 has 17 residues. In DNA form, the CDR3 reads TGTGCCAGCAGTTCGGGACAGGGGGCGAGAGGGCAAGAGACCCAGTACTTC. As protein: CASSSGQGARGQETQYF.

This clonotype was picked up a small number of times. The rearrangement joins TRBV11-1 to TRBJ2-1; 7 bases are a match to TRBD1. Trimming took 3 bases from V and 7 from J; bases not matched to a gene: 0. The CDR3 totals 12 residues. Germline V gene sequence: CDR1 SGHAT, CDR2 FQDESV (reference sequence). The CDR3 coding sequence is TGTGCCAGCAGCTTGGGACAGAATGAGCAGTTCTTC. Amino acids: CASSLGQNEQFF.

The chain couples TRBV7-7 to TRBJ2-2; no definite D call. Between the trimmed V and J ends, which lost 3 bases and 6 bases, there was a span of 14 bases. CDR3 size: 15 residues. CDR1 is SSHAT, CDR2 FNYEAQ, per germline (reference sequence). The CDR3 sequence: CASSFTDGSPGELFF. The CDR3 DNA reads TGTGCCAGCAGCTTTACGGATGGTTCGCCCGGGGAGCTGTTTTTT.

Ten or more counts support this clonotype. V is TRBV7-2 and J is TRBJ2-7; D is unresolved. The V end lost 1 base, the J end lost 2 bases, and 3 bases lay between the germline ends. The CDR3 is 12 amino acids. The germline V gene encodes CDR1 SGHTA and CDR2 FQGNSA. The CDR3 reads CASSLGTYEQYF. DNA for the CDR3: TGTGCCAGCAGCTTAGGGACCTACGAGCAGTACTTC.

The chain recombines TRBV29-1 with TRBJ1-1, with D unresolved. Trimming removed 8 bases at V and 0 bases at J, with 16 bases between. This CDR3 has 14 residues. Germline V gene data show CDR1 as SQVTM and CDR2 as ANQGSEA. CDR3 loop: CSFRGVSLNTEAFF. The CDR3 DNA is TGCAGCTTTCGGGGTGTCAGTTTGAACACTGAAGCTTTCTTT.

The chain is built from TRBV11-2 and TRBJ1-1, with 7 bases matching TRBD1. The CDR3 spans 15 residues. Germline V gene lookup returns CDR1 SGHAT and CDR2 FQNNGV. With V trimmed by 6 bases and J by 1 base, 8 bases remained unmatched. The CDR3 nucleotides read TGTGCCAGCAGACCACAGGGGTCCCCGAACACTGAAGCTTTCTTT. This codes for CASRPQGSPNTEAFF.

This clonotype was picked up many times. The gene calls are TRBV5-1 and TRBJ2-2; D ambiguous. The CDR3 covers 14 residues. CDR1 is SGHRS and CDR2 is YFSETQ in the germline V gene. V lost 1 base, J lost 7 bases, and 11 bases lay in between. The DNA of the CDR3 is TGCGCCAGCAGCTTGAATGGGGATATCGGGGAGCTGTTTTTT. As protein: CASSLNGDIGELFF. Full variable domain (missing parts from reference TRBV5-1 and TRBJ2-2): KAGVTQTPRYLIKTRGQQVTLSCSPISGHRSVSWYQQTPGQGLQFLFEYFSETQRNKGNFPGRFSGRQFSNSRSEMNVSTLELGDSALYLCASSLNGDIGELFFGEGSRLTVL.